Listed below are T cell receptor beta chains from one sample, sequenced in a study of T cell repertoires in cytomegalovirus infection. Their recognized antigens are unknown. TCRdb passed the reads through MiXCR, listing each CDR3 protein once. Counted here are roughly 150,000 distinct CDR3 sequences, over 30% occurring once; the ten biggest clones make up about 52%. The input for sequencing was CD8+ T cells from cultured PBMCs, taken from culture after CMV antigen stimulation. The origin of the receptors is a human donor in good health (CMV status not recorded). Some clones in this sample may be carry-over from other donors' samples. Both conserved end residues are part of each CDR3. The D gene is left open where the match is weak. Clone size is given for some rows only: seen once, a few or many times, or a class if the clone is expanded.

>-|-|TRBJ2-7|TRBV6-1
TGTGCCAGCAGTGAAGACCCGGACGAGCAGTACTTC
CASSEDPDEQYF
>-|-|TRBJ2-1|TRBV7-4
TGTGCCAGCAGCGATAACATAGGCGGATCGGACAATGAGCAGTTCTTC
CASSDNIGGSDNEQFF
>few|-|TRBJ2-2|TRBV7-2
TGTGCCAGCACCAGAGTGGCAGGGGATTATGACGGGGAGCTGTTTTTT
CASTRVAGDYDGELFF
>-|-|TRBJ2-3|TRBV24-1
TGTGCCACCAGTGACCCTATAGGCTCGGATACGCAGTATTTT
CATSDPIGSDTQYF
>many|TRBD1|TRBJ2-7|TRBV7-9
TGTGCCAGCAGCCCGAGGGGACAGCTATACGAGCAGTACTTC
CASSPRGQLYEQYF
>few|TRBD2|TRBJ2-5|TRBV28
TGTGCCAGCAGTTTCCCAGCGGGGGTCAAAGAGACCCAGTACTTC
CASSFPAGVKETQYF
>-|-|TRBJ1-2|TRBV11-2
TGTGCCAGCAGCTCTCCGGGAAACCGACCTGTATCTGTGTTC
CASSSPGNRPVSVF
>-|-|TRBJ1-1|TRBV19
TGTGCCAGTAGTCCCGAGGGGGTCAGCACTGAAGCTTTCTTT
CASSPEGVSTEAFF
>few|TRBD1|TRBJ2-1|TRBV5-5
TGTGCCAGCAGCTTGGCACCGGGACAGGCGTTTGGTTTTCTTGAGCAGTTCTTC
CASSLAPGQAFGFLEQFF
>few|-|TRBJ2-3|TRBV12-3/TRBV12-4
TGTGCCAGCAGTGTGACTGGCACAGATACGCAGTATTTT
CASSVTGTDTQYF
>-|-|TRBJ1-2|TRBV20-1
TGCAGTGCGTTGTTTCGTTTGGCTTCTAACTATGGCTACACCTTC
CSALFRLASNYGYTF
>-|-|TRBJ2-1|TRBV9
TGTGCCAGCAGCGATGGTGGCGACTACAATGAGCAGTTCTTC
CASSDGGDYNEQFF
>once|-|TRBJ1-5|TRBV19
TGTGCCAGTAGTATTTTTAACGGGGACAATCAGCCCCAGCATTTT
CASSIFNGDNQPQHF
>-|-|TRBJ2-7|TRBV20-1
TGCAGTGCTAGAGGGGGTCTTCTCTACGAGCAGTACTTC
CSARGGLLYEQYF
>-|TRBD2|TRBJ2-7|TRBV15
TGTGCCACCAGCGTCTCGACTAGCGGGGCAGCAGAGCAGTACTTC
CATSVSTSGAAEQYF
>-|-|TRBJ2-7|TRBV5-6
TGTGCCAGCAGCGGACTTATCTACGAGCAGTACTTC
CASSGLIYEQYF
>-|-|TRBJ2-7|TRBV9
TGTGCCAGCAGCGTAGCGACAGCTTCTCCCTACGAGCAGTACTTC
CASSVATASPYEQYF
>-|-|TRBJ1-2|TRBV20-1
TGCAGTGCTAGAGACCCTGGGGGGGGCAGTCGCTATGGCTACACCTTC
CSARDPGGGSRYGYTF
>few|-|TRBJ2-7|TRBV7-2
TGTGCCACCGCAGGTGTGGACGGGTGGGAGCAGTACTTC
CATAGVDGWEQYF